This section outlines one TCR beta chain sequence together with its context. This record comes from a study of blood T cell repertoires in COVID-19. The CDR3 loop spans 17 amino acids. V dropped 4 bases and J dropped 0; count of bases not matched to a gene: 8. Germline V CDR1 and CDR2: SGHNT, YYREEE (reference sequence). In the authors' methods: Nucleated cell number was recorded as an estimate derived from reference gene primer amplification. TCRdb's table, derived via immunoSEQ multiplex PCR, lists solely in-frame clones and lacks some. V and J calls and clone size are those listed in that table; D and trimming were worked out from the DNA. The sample holds fewer than 300,000 clones, under 90% seen once.

The sequenced material came from peripheral blood. The sequence was collected from a young woman with acute or convalescent COVID-19. J is TRBJ1-4 and V is TRBV5-4; TRBD1 matches at 8 bases. CDR3 loop: CASSRGGQVATNEKLFF. CDR3 nucleotide sequence: TGTGCCAGCAGCAGGGGGGGACAGGTTGCAACTAATGAAAAACTGTTTTTT.